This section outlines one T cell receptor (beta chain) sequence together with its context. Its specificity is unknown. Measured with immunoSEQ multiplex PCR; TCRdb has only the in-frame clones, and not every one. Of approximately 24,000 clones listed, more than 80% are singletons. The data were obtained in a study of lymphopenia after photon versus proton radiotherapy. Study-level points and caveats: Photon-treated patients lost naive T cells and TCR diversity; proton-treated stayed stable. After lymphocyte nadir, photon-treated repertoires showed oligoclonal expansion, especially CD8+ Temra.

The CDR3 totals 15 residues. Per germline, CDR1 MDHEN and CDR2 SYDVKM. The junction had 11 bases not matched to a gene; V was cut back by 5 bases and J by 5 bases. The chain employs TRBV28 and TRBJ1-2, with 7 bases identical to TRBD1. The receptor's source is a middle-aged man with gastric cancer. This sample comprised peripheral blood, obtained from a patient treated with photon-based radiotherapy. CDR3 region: CASSSRGYGRYGYTF. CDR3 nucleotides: TGTGCCAGCAGTAGCAGGGGGTATGGCCGATATGGCTACACCTTC.